The T cell receptor beta chain described here comes from a study of blood T cell repertoires in COVID-19. Study-level information: The cDNA or gDNA used as material had been derived from T cells, B-cell-depleted T cells, or PBMCs.

Participants spanned ages about 18 to 100 years and resided in roughly 22 US areas. Membership in each cohort depended on participant-reported clinical history. In the authors' workflow: Using reference gene primer amplification, nucleated cell counts were estimated. Here immunoSEQ multiplex PCR was the method, and the copy in TCRdb shows in-frame clones only, minus some. That table is the source of V, J and clone size, and D and trimming were worked out from the DNA. Of about 220,000 clones listed, just under 85% are singletons. Germline lookup yields CDR1 SGDLS and CDR2 YYNGEE. This CDR3 comprises 15 residues. V lost 0 bases to trimming and J lost 2 bases; unmatched junction nucleotides: 5.

The V gene is TRBV9, the J gene TRBJ2-7; 7 bases are a match to TRBD2. This TCR came from a woman aged 35 to 49 with acute COVID-19. Sequencing was performed on PBMCs or T cells enriched from blood (not recorded which). The CDR3 reads CASSVEAGLTYEQYF. CDR3 DNA sequence: TGTGCCAGCAGCGTAGAAGCGGGGTTAACCTACGAGCAGTACTTC.